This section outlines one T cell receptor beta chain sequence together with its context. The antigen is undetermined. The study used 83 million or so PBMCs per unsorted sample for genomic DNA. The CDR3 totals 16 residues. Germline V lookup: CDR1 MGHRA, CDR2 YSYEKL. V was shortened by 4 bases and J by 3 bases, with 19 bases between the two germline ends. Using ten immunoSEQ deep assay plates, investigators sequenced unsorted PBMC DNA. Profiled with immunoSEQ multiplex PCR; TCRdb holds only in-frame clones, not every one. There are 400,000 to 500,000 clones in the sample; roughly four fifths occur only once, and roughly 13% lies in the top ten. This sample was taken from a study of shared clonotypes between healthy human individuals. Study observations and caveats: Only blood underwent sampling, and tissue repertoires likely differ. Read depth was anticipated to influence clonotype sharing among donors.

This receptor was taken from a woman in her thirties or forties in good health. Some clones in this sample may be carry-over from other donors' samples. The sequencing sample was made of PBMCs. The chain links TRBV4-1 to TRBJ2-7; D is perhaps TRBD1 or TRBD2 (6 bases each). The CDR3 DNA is TGCGCCAGCAGCCCGTCTACAGGGCTGGGAGGCTACGAGCAGTACTTC. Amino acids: CASSPSTGLGGYEQYF.